A selection of T cell receptor beta chains follows, all from one sample in a study of cytomegalovirus exposure and HLA in healthy donors. The repertoire was sequenced with immunoSEQ multiplex PCR; TCRdb's copy has only in-frame clones and lacks some. The sample holds roughly 100,000 clones, about 80% seen once. The sample comprised PBMCs. The receptors come from a man aged 60 to 69 in good health and CMV-seropositive. Both conserved end residues are part of each CDR3. D genes are given only for firm matches. Clone size is given for some rows only: seen once, a few or many times, or a class if the clone is expanded.

d_call j_call clone_size v_call cdr3_nt cdr3_aa
TRBD1 TRBJ1-1 once TRBV7-2 TGTGCCAGCAGCTCTCCGGGACAGGGGTGGACTGAAGCTTTCTTT CASSSPGQGWTEAFF
TRBD1 TRBJ1-4 - TRBV6-6 TGTGCCAGCAGCCGTGGACAGGGGGTAGAGGAAAAACTGTTTTTT CASSRGQGVEEKLFF
TRBD1 TRBJ2-5 - TRBV6-1 TGTGCCAGCAGTGAACAGGGACAGGGGGCCCAAGAGACCCAGTACTTC CASSEQGQGAQETQYF
- TRBJ1-5 - TRBV6-4 TGTGCCAGCAGTGACGAGTGGGTGGCGGCTGATAGCAATCAGCCCCAGCATTTT CASSDEWVAADSNQPQHF
- TRBJ2-7 - TRBV10-3 TGTGCCATCAGCGCCGCTGTACAGGGTTACTACGAGCAGTACTTC CAISAAVQGYYEQYF
- TRBJ2-7 - TRBV5-6 TGTGCCAGCAGCTGGAGCTCCTACGAGCAGTACTTC CASSWSSYEQYF
- TRBJ2-7 few TRBV6-5 TGTGCCAGCAGTTCGGGACATGGTTTCTTCGAGCAGTACTTC CASSSGHGFFEQYF
TRBD1 TRBJ2-7 - TRBV7-6 TGTGCCAGCAGCTCTTATCCCGGGACAGGCTCCTACGAGCAGTACTTC CASSSYPGTGSYEQYF
- TRBJ1-1 - TRBV5-6 TGTGCCAGCAGCTTGGAGGACTGGACTGAAGCTTTCTTT CASSLEDWTEAFF
TRBD1 TRBJ2-3 once TRBV11-3 TGTGCCAGCAGCCGGGGACAGACTAGCACAGATACGCAGTATTTT CASSRGQTSTDTQYF
- TRBJ1-5 - TRBV4-3 TGCGCCAGCAGCTCCCAAGCAGGGTTAGCACAGCCCCAGCATTTT CASSSQAGLAQPQHF
TRBD1 TRBJ2-7 - TRBV6-1 TGTGCCAGCAGGATCCGGACAGGGAACTACGAGCAGTACTTC CASRIRTGNYEQYF
TRBD1 TRBJ1-2 few TRBV11-2 TGTGCCAGCAAAAATCCGACAGGGAACGGCTACACCTTC CASKNPTGNGYTF
TRBD2 TRBJ2-3 - TRBV19 TGTGCCAGTAGGCTAGCGGGGGGAGGAGATACGCAGTATTTT CASRLAGGGDTQYF
TRBD2 TRBJ2-3 - TRBV7-2 TGTGCCAGCAGTCGGAGCGGGGGGGCCCCCGATACGCAGTATTTT CASSRSGGAPDTQYF
TRBD1 TRBJ1-1 - TRBV18 TGTGCCAGCTCACCGCAGACAGGGCAAACTGAAGCTTTCTTT CASSPQTGQTEAFF
TRBD1 TRBJ2-7 - TRBV28 TGTGCCAGCCAGACAGGGATTTCCTACGAGCAGTACTTC CASQTGISYEQYF